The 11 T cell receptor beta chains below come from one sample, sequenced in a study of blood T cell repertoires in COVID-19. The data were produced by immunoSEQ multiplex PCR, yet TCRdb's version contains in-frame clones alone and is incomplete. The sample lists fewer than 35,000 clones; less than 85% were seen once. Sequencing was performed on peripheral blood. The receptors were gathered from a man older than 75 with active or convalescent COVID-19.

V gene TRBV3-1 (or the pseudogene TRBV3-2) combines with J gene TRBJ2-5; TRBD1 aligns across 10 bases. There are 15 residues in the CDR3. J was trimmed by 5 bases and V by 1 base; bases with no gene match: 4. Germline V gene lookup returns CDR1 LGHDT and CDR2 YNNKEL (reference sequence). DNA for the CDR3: TGTGCCAGCAGCCAAGGGACAGGGGGAATGGAGACCCAGTACTTC. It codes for CASSQGTGGMETQYF.

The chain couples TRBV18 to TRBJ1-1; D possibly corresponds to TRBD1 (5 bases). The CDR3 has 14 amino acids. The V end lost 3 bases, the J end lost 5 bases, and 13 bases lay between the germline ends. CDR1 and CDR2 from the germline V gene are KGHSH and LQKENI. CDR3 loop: CASSPDGGGTEAFF. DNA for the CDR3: TGTGCCAGCTCACCCGACGGGGGGGGAACTGAAGCTTTCTTT.

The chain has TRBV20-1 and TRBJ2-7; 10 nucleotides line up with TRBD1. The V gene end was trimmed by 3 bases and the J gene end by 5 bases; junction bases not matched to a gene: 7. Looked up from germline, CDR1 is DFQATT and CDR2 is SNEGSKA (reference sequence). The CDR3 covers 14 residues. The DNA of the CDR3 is TGCAGTGCTAGTTTCCGACAGGGGGCTCACGAGCAGTACTTC. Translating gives CSASFRQGAHEQYF.

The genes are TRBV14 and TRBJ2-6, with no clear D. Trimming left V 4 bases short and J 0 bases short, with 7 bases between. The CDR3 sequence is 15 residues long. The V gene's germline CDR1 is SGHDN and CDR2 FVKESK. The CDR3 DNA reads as TGTGCCAGCAGCCTTCTTAGCTCTGGGGCCAACGTCCTGACTTTC. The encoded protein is CASSLLSSGANVLTF.

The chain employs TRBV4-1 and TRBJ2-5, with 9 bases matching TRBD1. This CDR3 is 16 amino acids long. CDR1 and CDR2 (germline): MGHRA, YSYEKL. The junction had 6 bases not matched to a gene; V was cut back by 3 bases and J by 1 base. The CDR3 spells CASSHTPGQGQETQYF. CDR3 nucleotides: TGCGCCAGCAGCCATACACCGGGACAGGGCCAAGAGACCCAGTACTTC.

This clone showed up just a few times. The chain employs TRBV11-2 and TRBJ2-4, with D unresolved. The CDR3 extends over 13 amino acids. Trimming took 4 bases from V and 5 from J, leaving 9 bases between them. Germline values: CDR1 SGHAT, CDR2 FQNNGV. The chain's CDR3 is CASSSTMENIQYF. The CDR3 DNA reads TGTGCCAGCAGCTCCACTATGGAAAACATTCAGTACTTC.

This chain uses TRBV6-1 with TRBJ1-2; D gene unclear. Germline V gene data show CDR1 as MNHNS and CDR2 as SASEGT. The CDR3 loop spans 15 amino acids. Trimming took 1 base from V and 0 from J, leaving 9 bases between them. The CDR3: CASSEGYGANYGYTF. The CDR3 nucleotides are TGTGCCAGCAGTGAAGGCTACGGAGCTAACTATGGCTACACCTTC.

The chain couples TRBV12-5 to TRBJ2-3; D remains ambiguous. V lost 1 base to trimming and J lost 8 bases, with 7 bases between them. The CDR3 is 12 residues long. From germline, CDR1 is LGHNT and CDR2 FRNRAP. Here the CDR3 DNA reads TGTGCTAGTGGTTTGGAGCCAGGTACGCAGTATTTT. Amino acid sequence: CASGLEPGTQYF.

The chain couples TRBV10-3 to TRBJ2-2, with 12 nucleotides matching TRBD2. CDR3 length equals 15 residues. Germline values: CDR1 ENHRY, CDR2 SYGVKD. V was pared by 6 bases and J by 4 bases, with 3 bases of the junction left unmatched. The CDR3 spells CAIREGLAGTGELFF. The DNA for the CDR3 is TGTGCCATCAGGGAGGGACTAGCGGGCACCGGGGAGCTGTTTTTT.

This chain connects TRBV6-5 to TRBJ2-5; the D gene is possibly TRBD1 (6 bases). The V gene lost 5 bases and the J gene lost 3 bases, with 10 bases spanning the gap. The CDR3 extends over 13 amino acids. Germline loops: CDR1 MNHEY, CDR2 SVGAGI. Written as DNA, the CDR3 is TGTGCCAGCAGTCCCGACAGGAAAGAGACCCAGTACTTC. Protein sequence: CASSPDRKETQYF.

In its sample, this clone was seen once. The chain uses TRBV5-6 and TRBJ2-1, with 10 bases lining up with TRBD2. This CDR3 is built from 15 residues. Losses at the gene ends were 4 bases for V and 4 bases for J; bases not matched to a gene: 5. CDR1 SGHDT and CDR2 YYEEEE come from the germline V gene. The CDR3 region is CASSPTSGYYNEQFF. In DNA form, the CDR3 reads TGTGCCAGCAGCCCGACTAGCGGGTATTACAATGAGCAGTTCTTC.